Presented here are 21 T cell receptor beta chains from one specimen sequenced in a study of blood T cell repertoires in COVID-19. Using immunoSEQ multiplex PCR, the repertoire was profiled, and TCRdb retains in-frame clones only, with some absent. The data show over 100,000 clones, around four fifths seen once. The sequenced sample was peripheral blood. The receptors come from a man aged 35 to 55 with active or convalescent COVID-19.

This chain links TRBV5-1 with TRBJ2-3; 8 nucleotides line up with TRBD2. This CDR3 comprises 16 residues. With V trimmed by 4 bases and J by 2 bases, 9 bases remained unmatched. Germline loops: CDR1 SGHRS, CDR2 YFSETQ. CDR3 amino acids: CASSQLNGGATDTQYF. The CDR3 DNA follows: TGCGCCAGCAGCCAATTGAACGGGGGGGCCACAGATACGCAGTATTTT.

The chain uses TRBV28 and TRBJ1-5, with a weak D call TRBD1 (5 bases). The CDR3 is 15 residues long. V gave up 6 bases and J gave up 0 bases, with 12 bases separating them. Germline assignment: CDR1 MDHEN and CDR2 SYDVKM. The DNA for the CDR3 is TGTGCCAGCAGCTCCGACAGTAATAGCAATCAGCCCCAGCATTTT. Protein sequence: CASSSDSNSNQPQHF.

CDR3 in amino acids: CASSQGVQQTRKLFF. CDR3 in DNA: TGTGCCAGCAGCCAAGGTGTTCAGCAGACTCGCAAACTGTTTTTT. This rearrangement joins TRBV3-1 (or the pseudogene TRBV3-2) to TRBJ1-4; D not certain. The V end was cut by 1 base, the J end by 11 bases, with 17 bases between. The CDR3 is 15 amino acids. In germline, CDR1 is LGHDT, CDR2 YNNKEL (reference sequence).

The chain links TRBV9 to TRBJ1-3; no clear D. This CDR3 is 14 amino acids long. CDR1 and CDR2 (germline): SGDLS, YYNGEE. V was pared by 0 bases and J by 2 bases, with 6 bases between. The CDR3: CASSVASAGNTIYF. The CDR3 coding sequence is TGTGCCAGCAGCGTAGCGTCAGCTGGAAACACCATATATTTT.

The chain joins TRBV14 to TRBJ2-5, with a possible D match to TRBD1 (6 bases). The germline V gene has CDR1 SGHDN and CDR2 FVKESK. The CDR3 extends over 16 amino acids. Trimming took 0 bases from V and 1 from J, leaving 12 bases between them. The CDR3 region has the DNA TGTGCCAGCAGCCAAGAAACAGGGAGTTTCCAAGAGACCCAGTACTTC. Translation: CASSQETGSFQETQYF.

The chain combines TRBV6-1 with TRBJ1-6; 7 bases are shared with TRBD1. Germline lookup yields CDR1 MNHNS and CDR2 SASEGT. V trimming: 1 base; J trimming: 0 bases; junction bases outside the gene matches: 6. The length of the CDR3 is 18 residues. The CDR3 spells CASSEVVRGHSYNSPLHF. The CDR3 nucleotides read TGTGCCAGCAGTGAAGTAGTGAGGGGGCACTCCTATAATTCACCCCTCCACTTT.

V and J are TRBV30 and TRBJ2-5; tentative D call: TRBD2 (5 bases). The CDR3 contains 13 residues. Germline CDR1 and CDR2: GTSNPN and SVGIG (reference sequence). V lost 2 bases and J lost 4, with 11 bases in between. CDR3 in amino acids: CAWSRASPETQYF. The CDR3 nucleotides read TGTGCCTGGAGTCGCGCTAGCCCAGAGACCCAGTACTTC.

CDR3 coding DNA: TGTGCCCTAGCCGGGAACACCGGGGAGCTGTTTTTT. Translation: CALAGNTGELFF. The V and J genes are TRBV10-3 and TRBJ2-2, with a possible D match to TRBD2 (5 bases). The CDR3 contains 12 residues. Germline V lookup: CDR1 ENHRY, CDR2 SYGVKD. Trimming took off 11 bases at V and 1 base at J, with 8 bases between the two ends.

This clone was counted only a few times. The V call is TRBV6-6, the J call TRBJ2-7, with a possible D match to TRBD1 (6 bases). V shed 6 bases and J shed 6 bases, with 15 bases lying between them. Germline-derived CDR1 and CDR2 are MNHNY and SVGAGI (reference sequence). The CDR3 has 13 residues. CDR3 sequence reads: CASSRRQVREQYF. CDR3 in DNA: TGTGCCAGCAGCCGCAGACAGGTTCGCGAGCAGTACTTC.

V usage is TRBV7-9 and J usage is TRBJ1-5, with 7 bases matching TRBD1. The CDR3 consists of 14 residues. Germline V gives CDR1 SEHNR, CDR2 FQNEAQ (reference sequence). J lost 2 bases, V lost 5 bases, and 3 bases had no gene match. Here the CDR3 reads CASSPGTGNQPQHF. For the CDR3, the DNA is TGTGCCAGCAGCCCTGGGACAGGCAATCAGCCCCAGCATTTT.

The chain has TRBV18 and TRBJ1-6; 9 bases fit TRBD1. Trimming at V came to 8 bases and at J to 8 bases, leaving 13 bases not matched to a gene. Germline V lookup: CDR1 KGHSH, CDR2 LQKENI. The CDR3 totals 16 residues. CDR3 in DNA: TGTGCCAGCCGTCCCGGGACAGGGACGTTGCATTCACCCCTCCACTTT. This translates into CASRPGTGTLHSPLHF.

The J gene is TRBJ1-2, the V gene TRBV16; no clear D gene. CDR3 length: 13 residues. V was pared by 3 bases and J by 5 bases, with 10 bases between. Germline V gene sequence: CDR1 KGHSY, CDR2 FQNENV. The CDR3 loop is CASSHDTAYGYTF. The CDR3 nucleotides are TGTGCCAGCAGCCATGACACTGCTTATGGCTACACCTTC.

This sequence joins TRBV9 and TRBJ1-1; TRBD1 might be the D (5 bases). CDR1 and CDR2 (germline): SGDLS, YYNGEE. The V and J ends lost 0 bases and 4 bases respectively, with 7 bases between them. This CDR3 region has 13 residues. This chain's CDR3 is CASSVGQGTEAFF. DNA of the CDR3: TGTGCCAGCAGCGTAGGTCAGGGCACTGAAGCTTTCTTT.

This clone was seen just once. This rearrangement joins TRBV16 to TRBJ1-1; D gene ambiguous. Germline CDR1 is KGHSY and CDR2 is FQNENV. Trimming took off 0 bases at V and 5 bases at J, with 13 bases between the two ends. This CDR3 spans 15 amino acids. This chain's CDR3 is CASSQSMKGGTEAFF. The CDR3 DNA reads TGTGCCAGCAGCCAATCGATGAAGGGAGGTACTGAAGCTTTCTTT. The entire variable domain, with the rest obtained from reference TRBV16 and TRBJ1-1, is as follows: GEEVAQTPKHLVRGEGQKAKLYCAPIKGHSYVFWYQQVLKNEFKFLISFQNENVFDETGMPKERFSAKCLPNSPCSLEIQATKLEDSAVYFCASSQSMKGGTEAFFGQGTRLTVV.

This clone has only a few counts. The chain is built from TRBV7-2 and TRBJ1-6; weak D call: TRBD1 (6 bases). The germline CDR1 and CDR2 sequences are SGHTA and FQGNSA. The CDR3 spans 15 residues. V dropped 2 bases and J dropped 9 bases, with 14 bases sitting between them. Here the CDR3 reads CASSLLSQGTSPLHF. CDR3 coding DNA: TGTGCCAGCAGCTTACTTTCGCAGGGGACTTCACCCCTCCACTTT.

V usage is TRBV2 and J usage is TRBJ2-5; D unclear. Looked up from germline, CDR1 is SNHLY and CDR2 is FYNNEI. The CDR3 runs to 10 residues. V was trimmed by 10 bases and J by 7 bases, leaving 10 bases between them. The DNA for the CDR3 is TGTGCCACTATGGGCAGGACCCAGTACTTC. This translates into CATMGRTQYF.

The chain uses TRBV4-3 and TRBJ2-1; 9 nucleotides match TRBD1. Germline lookup yields CDR1 LGHNA and CDR2 YSLEER. This CDR3 is 15 amino acids long. J gave up 10 bases and V 3 bases, and 10 bases lay outside the gene matches. CDR3 amino acids: CASSQADRGSGEQFF. The CDR3 nucleotides are TGCGCCAGCAGCCAGGCCGACAGGGGGTCGGGAGAGCAGTTCTTC.

This clone was detected only a few times. Written as DNA, the CDR3 is TGTGCCAGTAGTTCCCCGGCAGGGGGGTCCTACGAGCAGTACTTC. This encodes CASSSPAGGSYEQYF. The chain combines TRBV19 with TRBJ2-7; D possibly corresponds to TRBD1 (7 bases). Germline CDR1 and CDR2: LNHDA and SQIVND (reference sequence). The CDR3 extends over 15 amino acids. V dropped 5 bases and J dropped 1 base, with 15 bases sitting between them. Complete variable domain (other parts from reference TRBV19 and TRBJ2-7): DGGITQSPKYLFRKEGQNVTLSCEQNLNHDAMYWYRQDPGQGLRLIYYSQIVNDFQKGDIAEGYSVSREKKESFPLTVTSAQKNPTAFYLCASSSPAGGSYEQYFGPGTRLTVT.

The V gene is TRBV10-3, the J gene TRBJ2-7; 9 bases fit TRBD1. This CDR3 contains 14 residues. Trimming removed 6 bases from V and 7 bases from J; junction bases left unmatched: 10. Germline V gene lookup returns CDR1 ENHRY and CDR2 SYGVKD. The CDR3 sequence: CAIREVGQGGEQYF. CDR3 in DNA: TGTGCCATCAGAGAGGTGGGACAGGGTGGTGAGCAGTACTTC.

The J gene is TRBJ2-3, the V gene TRBV7-3, with TRBD1 identical over 7 bases. After removal of 3 bases from V and 4 bases from J, the junction contained 4 bases not matched to a gene. CDR1 and CDR2 (germline): SGHTA, FQGTGA. This CDR3 spans 14 amino acids. The DNA of the CDR3 is TGTGCCAGCAGCTTCGGCCAGGGGGCAGATACGCAGTATTTT. Translated: CASSFGQGADTQYF.

The J gene is TRBJ2-3, the V gene TRBV6-2 or TRBV6-3, with D possibly TRBD1 on 6 matching bases. V dropped 1 base and J dropped 4 bases, with 15 bases sitting between them. Germline V CDR1 and CDR2: MNHEY, SVGEGT. The CDR3 contains 16 residues. CDR3 in amino acids: CASSYFRGRDPDTQYF. The CDR3 nucleotides read TGTGCCAGCAGTTACTTCAGGGGAAGGGACCCAGATACGCAGTATTTT.